Presented here are 13 T cell receptor beta chains from one specimen sequenced in a study of T cell responses to AZD1222 COVID-19 vaccine. This table comes from immunoSEQ multiplex PCR, and its TCRdb copy is limited to in-frame clones, with some not included. The table records about 150,000 clones, around nine tenths of them present only once. The starting material was peripheral blood, obtained on day 0 of AZD1222 vaccination. The receptors shown here come from an adult in good health.

This rearrangement joins TRBV11-1 to TRBJ2-5, with a weak D call TRBD1 (5 bases). Germline CDR1 SGHAT, CDR2 FQDESV (reference sequence). The CDR3 sequence is 13 residues long. With 2 bases removed from V and 5 bases from J, the gap between germline ends came to 9 bases. The DNA for the CDR3 is TGTGCCAGCAGCTTAACAGGATGGGAGACCCAGTACTTC. Translated: CASSLTGWETQYF.

The chain couples TRBV6-5 to TRBJ1-6; possibly TRBD1 for D (5 bases). Germline loops: CDR1 MNHEY, CDR2 SVGAGI. V lost 2 bases, J lost 8 bases, and 16 bases lay in between. The CDR3 spans 16 residues. The CDR3: CASSYLRDPPDSPLHF. The DNA for the CDR3 is TGTGCCAGCAGTTACCTAAGGGACCCCCCCGATTCACCCCTCCACTTT.

The chain joins TRBV19 to TRBJ1-1, with D hard to call. CDR3 length: 13 amino acids. Trimming stripped 6 bases from V and 0 bases from J, with 8 bases between. CDR1 LNHDA and CDR2 SQIVND come from the germline V gene (reference sequence). CDR3 protein: CASSQRVNTEAFF. The CDR3 nucleotides read TGTGCCAGTAGCCAGAGGGTGAACACTGAAGCTTTCTTT. The full variable domain, in which reference TRBV19 and TRBJ1-1 provide the parts outside the CDR3, is DGGITQSPKYLFRKEGQNVTLSCEQNLNHDAMYWYRQDPGQGLRLIYYSQIVNDFQKGDIAEGYSVSREKKESFPLTVTSAQKNPTAFYLCASSQRVNTEAFFGQGTRLTVV.

The rearrangement uses TRBV7-3 and TRBJ2-1, with 7 positions matching TRBD1. Germline trimming cut 4 bases from V and 4 bases from J; bases unmatched to any gene: 13. The CDR3 runs 17 residues. Germline CDR1 SGHTA, CDR2 FQGTGA. This CDR3 reads CASSSPRTGTAYNEQFF. The DNA for the CDR3 is TGTGCCAGCAGCTCCCCCCGAACCGGGACAGCTTACAATGAGCAGTTCTTC.

This clone was seen only a few times. The J gene is TRBJ2-7, the V gene TRBV29-1; D perhaps matches TRBD1 (6 bases). Trimming removed 6 bases from V and 6 bases from J, with 12 bases in between. The CDR3 sequence is 11 residues long. The germline CDR1 and CDR2 sequences are SQVTM and ANQGSEA. Here the CDR3 DNA reads TGCAGCGTCACAAACAGGGCCGAGCAGTACTTC. Amino acids: CSVTNRAEQYF.

About this clone: Other DNA sequences from this sample encode an identical CDR3 as well. The rearrangement uses TRBV11-3 and TRBJ1-1; D gene uncertain. Germline V gene sequence: CDR1 SGHNT, CDR2 YENEEA. V was pared by 0 bases and J by 1 base, with 6 bases between. CDR3 size: 14 residues. The CDR3 protein is CASSLDAENTEAFF. The CDR3 nucleotides read TGTGCCAGCAGCTTAGATGCAGAGAACACTGAAGCTTTCTTT.

V gene TRBV2 combines with J gene TRBJ2-7; 8 nucleotides agree with TRBD1. V trimming: 4 bases; J trimming: 4 bases; junction bases outside the gene matches: 9. Germline CDR1 SNHLY, CDR2 FYNNEI. The CDR3 covers 15 residues. The CDR3 coding sequence is TGTGCCAGCAGTGGGTCCGGGACAGGCCGTTACGAGCAGTACTTC. The encoded protein is CASSGSGTGRYEQYF.

The chain employs TRBV18 and TRBJ2-7; D call uncertain. V dropped 4 bases and J dropped 4 bases, with 8 bases sitting between them. The CDR3 has 12 amino acids. The germline V gene encodes CDR1 KGHSH and CDR2 LQKENI. CDR3 DNA sequence: TGTGCCAGCTCACAGGACGGTTACGAGCAGTACTTC. Protein product: CASSQDGYEQYF. Using reference TRBV18 and TRBJ2-7 for the parts outside the CDR3, the full variable domain is NAGVMQNPRHLVRRRGQEARLRCSPMKGHSHVYWYRQLPEEGLKFMVYLQKENIIDESGMPKERFSAEFPKEGPSILRIQQVVRGDSAAYFCASSQDGYEQYFGPGTRLTVT.

This rearrangement joins TRBV5-5 to TRBJ2-7; D is uncertain. CDR3 size: 12 residues. Trimming removed 4 bases at V and 2 bases at J, with 7 bases between. Germline values: CDR1 SGHKS, CDR2 YYEKEE (reference sequence). CDR3 residues: CASSPEPYEQYF. CDR3 DNA: TGTGCCAGCAGCCCTGAACCCTACGAGCAGTACTTC.

This clone has only one observation. The DNA for the CDR3 is TGTGCCAGTAGTATGTTGGACAGGGGTGGGAGCAATCAGCCCCAGCATTTT. This gives the protein CASSMLDRGGSNQPQHF. J is TRBJ1-5 and V is TRBV19, with TRBD1 matching over 9 bases. Trimming took 3 bases from V and 1 from J; bases not matched to a gene: 7. CDR1 is LNHDA, CDR2 SQIVND, per germline (reference sequence). The CDR3 sequence is 17 residues long.

This clone was seen a single time. V is TRBV6-2 or TRBV6-3 and J is TRBJ1-2; D remains unclear. This CDR3 spans 12 amino acids. Germline CDR1 MNHEY, CDR2 SVGEGT. Trimming stripped 4 bases from V and 5 bases from J, with 8 bases between. Here the CDR3 DNA reads TGTGCCAGCAGTTTGCGGAGTTATGGCTACACCTTC. It translates to CASSLRSYGYTF.

The rearrangement links TRBV5-5 to TRBJ2-5; tentative D call: TRBD2 (6 bases). The CDR3 is 18 residues long. The germline V gene has CDR1 SGHKS and CDR2 YYEKEE (reference sequence). Between the trimmed V and J ends, which lost 4 bases and 2 bases, there was a span of 24 bases. CDR3 protein: CASSPLRGTSSFQETQYF. The CDR3 nucleotides are TGTGCCAGCAGCCCCCTTCGGGGAACTAGCTCCTTTCAAGAGACCCAGTACTTC.

The chain combines TRBV18 with TRBJ2-5; 12 bases match TRBD2. Trimming took 3 bases from V and 1 from J; bases not matched to a gene: 6. Germline CDR1 and CDR2: KGHSH and LQKENI. CDR3 size: 17 residues. The CDR3 here is CASSPLPTSGGQETQYF. CDR3 nucleotides: TGTGCCAGCTCACCGCTTCCGACTAGCGGGGGCCAAGAGACCCAGTACTTC.